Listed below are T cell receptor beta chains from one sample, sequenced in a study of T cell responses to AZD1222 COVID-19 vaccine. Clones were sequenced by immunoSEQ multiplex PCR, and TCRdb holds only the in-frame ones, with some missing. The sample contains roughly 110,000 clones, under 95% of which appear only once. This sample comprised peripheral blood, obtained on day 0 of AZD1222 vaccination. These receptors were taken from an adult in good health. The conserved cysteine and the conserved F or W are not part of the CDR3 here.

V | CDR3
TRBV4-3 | ASSQDASSGGSVLNGYT
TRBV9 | ASSVGDLSPQH
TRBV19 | ASSTPTAKVQPQH
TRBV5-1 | ASSLGRIRDGHNEQF
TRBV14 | ASSPSIGGATGELF
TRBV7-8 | ASSRSAGVPNTGELF
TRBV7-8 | ASSLSQAHYGYT
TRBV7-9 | ASSFSSQGANGYT
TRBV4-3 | ASSQTGTGGMRAF
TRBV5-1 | ASSLDSYGYT
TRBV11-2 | ASSAVGTASTDTQY